These 27 T cell receptor beta chains share one sample of origin, sequenced in a study of blood T cell repertoires in COVID-19. TCRdb's copy holds only in-frame clones and misses some; the assay was immunoSEQ multiplex PCR. Here the sample spans 200,000 or so clones, 88% being singletons. Sequencing was performed on peripheral blood. The source is a man between 65 and 85 years old with acute or convalescent COVID-19.

CDR3 DNA sequence: TGTGCCAGCAGCTTAACGAGGGATGCTGGGGCCAACGTCCTGACTTTC. Encoded protein: CASSLTRDAGANVLTF. J is TRBJ2-6 and V is TRBV7-3; D is possibly TRBD2 (5 bases). CDR1 is SGHTA and CDR2 is FQGTGA in the germline V gene. The CDR3 contains 16 residues. V shed 0 bases and J shed 2 bases, with 8 bases lying between them. Filled out from reference TRBV7-3 and TRBJ2-6, the complete variable domain reads GAGVSQTPSNKVTEKGKYVELRCDPISGHTALYWYRQSLGQGPEFLIYFQGTGAADDSGLPNDRFFAVRPEGSVSTLKIQRTERGDSAVYLCASSLTRDAGANVLTFGAGSRLTVL.

The V call is TRBV11-2, the J call TRBJ2-1, with no clear D. The CDR3 is made up of 12 amino acids. CDR1 and CDR2 (germline): SGHAT, FQNNGV. Trimming stripped 5 bases from V and 7 bases from J, with 9 bases between. The CDR3 reads CASSPSGNEQFF. CDR3 DNA: TGTGCCAGCAGCCCCTCGGGTAATGAGCAGTTCTTC.

This clone has just a few counts. The rearrangement uses TRBV20-1 and TRBJ2-7; D is possibly TRBD1 (6 bases). CDR3 length equals 11 residues. The germline V gene encodes CDR1 DFQATT and CDR2 SNEGSKA (reference sequence). V lost 7 bases to trimming and J lost 1 base, with 8 bases between them. The CDR3 is CSVGQSYEQYF. As DNA, the CDR3 is TGCAGTGTTGGACAGTCCTACGAGCAGTACTTC.

This clone was observed once. V and J are TRBV6-5 and TRBJ1-1, with a weak D call TRBD1 (6 bases). The V gene's germline CDR1 is MNHEY and CDR2 SVGAGI. The CDR3 is made up of 15 amino acids. Trimming cost V 7 bases and J 0 bases, with 15 bases left between them. The CDR3 nucleotides read TGTGCCAGCAAAGACAGGTACAACATGAACACTGAAGCTTTCTTT. Translating it yields CASKDRYNMNTEAFF.

This clone came up a few times. The rearrangement uses TRBV12-3 or TRBV12-4 and TRBJ2-3; D gene unclear. CDR3 size: 12 residues. With 3 bases removed from V and 4 bases from J, the gap between germline ends came to 5 bases. CDR3 sequence reads: CASSLFADTQYF. For the CDR3, the DNA is TGTGCCAGCAGTTTGTTCGCAGATACGCAGTATTTT.

The chain is built from TRBV5-6 and TRBJ1-5, with 10 bases identical to TRBD1. Germline values: CDR1 SGHDT, CDR2 YYEEEE. The CDR3 totals 15 residues. V shed 1 base and J 6 bases; nucleotides not matched to a gene: 4. CDR3: CASSLRQGAAQPQHF. CDR3 in DNA: TGTGCCAGCAGCTTGAGACAGGGGGCGGCTCAGCCCCAGCATTTT.

The V and J genes are TRBV6-5 and TRBJ2-5; 14 bases fit TRBD2. V lost 11 bases and J lost 5; bases outside the gene matches: 10. CDR1 and CDR2 from the germline V gene are MNHEY and SVGAGI. CDR3 length: 15 amino acids. CDR3 nucleotides: TGTGCCGGACAGGGACTAGCGGGAGTGGGGGAGACCCAGTACTTC. Amino acids: CAGQGLAGVGETQYF.

This clone was seen only once. The rearrangement uses TRBV12-3 or TRBV12-4 and TRBJ2-1; no definite D call. V was clipped by 0 bases and J by 10 bases, with 10 bases between them. The CDR3 is made up of 13 amino acids. Here the CDR3 reads CASSLAPHNEQFF. CDR3 coding DNA: TGTGCCAGCAGTTTAGCCCCACATAACGAGCAGTTCTTC.

Details on this clone: At the DNA level, this CDR3 is encoded by other sequences in the same sample as well. V and J are TRBV28 and TRBJ2-7, with TRBD2 identical over 7 bases. Germline V gene data show CDR1 as MDHEN and CDR2 as SYDVKM. J gave up 4 bases and V 5 bases, and 8 bases lay outside the gene matches. The CDR3 extends over 14 amino acids. The DNA for the CDR3 is TGTGCCAGCAGTCCAGAACTAGCGACGTACGAGCAGTACTTC. Residues: CASSPELATYEQYF.

The rearrangement joins TRBV6-1 to TRBJ2-5; D is undetermined. V was clipped by 3 bases and J by 7 bases, with 12 bases between them. Germline assignment: CDR1 MNHNS and CDR2 SASEGT. The CDR3 has 13 amino acids. CDR3 sequence: CASSEVSFWTQYF. The CDR3 DNA is TGTGCCAGCAGTGAGGTCAGTTTCTGGACCCAGTACTTC.

The chain couples TRBV10-3 to TRBJ2-2, with 9 bases fitting TRBD1. Germline lookup yields CDR1 ENHRY and CDR2 SYGVKD. V lost 5 bases to trimming and J lost 6 bases; unmatched junction nucleotides: 7. The CDR3 consists of 15 residues. This chain's CDR3 is CAISQGTGLAGELFF. Here the CDR3 DNA reads TGTGCCATCAGTCAAGGGACAGGGCTAGCCGGGGAGCTGTTTTTT.

This clone came up once. The chain couples TRBV2 to TRBJ1-4; 9 nucleotides agree with TRBD1. This CDR3 contains 14 residues. V lost 8 bases and J lost 8; bases outside the gene matches: 9. The germline gives CDR1 SNHLY, CDR2 FYNNEI. In nucleotides, the CDR3 is TGTGCCAGCGGGGGACAGGGCTTGAGAGAAAAACTGTTTTTT. The encoded protein is CASGGQGLREKLFF.

This sequence joins TRBV18 and TRBJ2-5, with D maybe TRBD2 (6 bases). Germline lookup yields CDR1 KGHSH and CDR2 LQKENI. The CDR3 loop spans 14 amino acids. V was trimmed by 6 bases and J by 5 bases, leaving 16 bases between them. CDR3 loop: CASSTGQGGETQYF. In DNA form, the CDR3 reads TGTGCCAGCTCCACGGGGCAGGGAGGCGAGACCCAGTACTTC. The full variable domain, completed using reference TRBV18 and TRBJ2-5, is NAGVMQNPRHLVRRRGQEARLRCSPMKGHSHVYWYRQLPEEGLKFMVYLQKENIIDESGMPKERFSAEFPKEGPSILRIQQVVRGDSAAYFCASSTGQGGETQYFGPGTRLLVL.

J is TRBJ2-1 and V is TRBV7-2; 13 positions match TRBD2. V dropped 5 bases and J dropped 9; count of bases not matched to a gene: 7. Per germline, CDR1 SGHTA and CDR2 FQGNSA. The CDR3 totals 15 residues. CDR3 sequence: CASSKPGLAGTEQFF. In DNA form, the CDR3 reads TGTGCCAGCAGCAAGCCGGGACTAGCGGGAACTGAGCAGTTCTTC.

The chain has TRBV10-3 and TRBJ2-2; no clear D. Germline loops: CDR1 ENHRY, CDR2 SYGVKD. V gave up 7 bases and J gave up 1 base, with 7 bases separating them. CDR3 length equals 13 residues. The CDR3 DNA is TGTGCCATCACTCCCAGGAACACCGGGGAGCTGTTTTTT. This gives the protein CAITPRNTGELFF.

This chain links TRBV6-1 with TRBJ2-3; D is undetermined. This CDR3 is built from 16 residues. V was clipped by 0 bases and J by 4 bases, with 14 bases between them. Germline loops: CDR1 MNHNS, CDR2 SASEGT. CDR3 coding DNA: TGTGCCAGCAGTGAAGCGCTTTTGGGCAGTTCAGATACGCAGTATTTT. It encodes CASSEALLGSSDTQYF.

A single count supports this clone. V gene TRBV5-6 combines with J gene TRBJ1-4; D gene ambiguous. Germline loops: CDR1 SGHDT, CDR2 YYEEEE. This CDR3 is 14 amino acids long. Trimming removed 5 bases from V and 4 bases from J, with 12 bases in between. The CDR3 DNA reads as TGTGCCAGCAGTCGGGGTTCGGGTAATGAAAAACTGTTTTTT. Protein: CASSRGSGNEKLFF.

The CDR3 coding sequence is TGTGCCAGCAGTCCTCCGACAGGGACCTACGAGCAGTACTTC. This encodes CASSPPTGTYEQYF. V is TRBV5-4 and J is TRBJ2-7; the match to TRBD1 covers 7 bases. V was clipped by 5 bases and J by 2 bases; unmatched bases: 7. Looked up from germline, CDR1 is SGHNT and CDR2 is YYREEE (reference sequence). The CDR3 has 14 amino acids. Complete variable domain (other parts from reference TRBV5-4 and TRBJ2-7): ETGVTQSPTHLIKTRGQQVTLRCSSQSGHNTVSWYQQALGQGPQFIFQYYREEENGRGNFPPRFSGLQFPNYSSELNVNALELDDSALYLCASSPPTGTYEQYFGPGTRLTVT.

The chain couples TRBV29-1 to TRBJ2-5; 13 nucleotides align to TRBD2. The ends lost 8 bases at V and 4 bases at J; junction bases unmatched: 16. Germline V lookup: CDR1 SQVTM, CDR2 ANQGSEA. This CDR3 comprises 17 residues. Written as DNA, the CDR3 is TGCAGCCACACAGGGGCACTAGCGGGAGGGCCGGGAGAGACCCAGTACTTC. Translation gives CSHTGALAGGPGETQYF.

The chain combines TRBV18 with TRBJ1-5; D unclear. Trimming took 2 bases from V and 7 from J, leaving 9 bases between them. The CDR3 covers 13 residues. Germline lookup yields CDR1 KGHSH and CDR2 LQKENI. The CDR3 sequence is CASSPSIEQPQHF. The DNA of the CDR3 is TGTGCCAGCTCACCATCCATAGAGCAGCCCCAGCATTTT. Looking up the rest from reference TRBV18 and TRBJ1-5 gives the full variable domain: NAGVMQNPRHLVRRRGQEARLRCSPMKGHSHVYWYRQLPEEGLKFMVYLQKENIIDESGMPKERFSAEFPKEGPSILRIQQVVRGDSAAYFCASSPSIEQPQHFGDGTRLSIL.

This chain joins TRBV19 and TRBJ2-7; a weak D match, TRBD2 (6 bases). V was pared by 6 bases and J by 6 bases, with 18 bases between. Germline V gene data show CDR1 as LNHDA and CDR2 as SQIVND (reference sequence). CDR3 length equals 14 residues. This chain's CDR3 is CASSQRGVGGEQYF. The CDR3 bases are TGTGCCAGTAGCCAGCGTGGGGTCGGGGGCGAGCAGTACTTC. Filled out from reference TRBV19 and TRBJ2-7, the complete variable domain reads DGGITQSPKYLFRKEGQNVTLSCEQNLNHDAMYWYRQDPGQGLRLIYYSQIVNDFQKGDIAEGYSVSREKKESFPLTVTSAQKNPTAFYLCASSQRGVGGEQYFGPGTRLTVT.

V and J are TRBV29-1 and TRBJ1-2, with 7 bases matching TRBD1. Germline loops: CDR1 SQVTM, CDR2 ANQGSEA. This CDR3 region has 14 residues. The V and J ends lost 6 bases and 7 bases, in that order; junction bases with no gene match: 14. This CDR3 reads CSVPRTTGALGYTF. CDR3 DNA: TGCAGCGTGCCCCGGACAACAGGGGCTCTTGGCTACACCTTC.

The rearrangement joins TRBV28 to TRBJ1-1; TRBD1 aligns across 9 bases. Germline loops: CDR1 MDHEN, CDR2 SYDVKM. This CDR3 has 13 amino acids. V shed 6 bases and J 6 bases; nucleotides not matched to a gene: 5. Here the CDR3 reads CASRSTGGPEAFF. In DNA, the CDR3 is TGTGCCAGCAGGTCCACAGGGGGCCCTGAAGCTTTCTTT.

The gene calls are TRBV18 and TRBJ2-2; 10 bases fit TRBD2. The CDR3 sequence is 20 residues long. The V gene end was trimmed by 0 bases and the J gene end by 1 base; junction bases not matched to a gene: 11. Germline CDR1 KGHSH, CDR2 LQKENI. The chain's CDR3 is CASSPPGRLAGVRNTGELFF. The CDR3 DNA sequence: TGTGCCAGCTCACCACCGGGGAGGCTAGCGGGAGTGAGGAACACCGGGGAGCTGTTTTTT.

This chain joins TRBV9 and TRBJ2-2, with D uncertain. The V gene lost 2 bases and the J gene lost 7 bases, with 6 bases spanning the gap. The CDR3 length is 12 residues. Germline V gene data show CDR1 as SGDLS and CDR2 as YYNGEE. CDR3 DNA sequence: TGTGCCAGCAGCGTTTTGTACGGGGAGCTGTTTTTT. Translating it yields CASSVLYGELFF.

The chain is built from TRBV6-5 and TRBJ1-1; a possible D gene is TRBD1 (6 bases). This CDR3 comprises 16 residues. CDR1 is MNHEY and CDR2 is SVGAGI in the germline V gene. Trimming cost V 0 bases and J 7 bases, with 18 bases left between them. The CDR3 nucleotides are TGTGCCAGCAGTTACTCGGGGGCGCGGGTACCTGGTGAAGCTTTCTTT. Its protein is CASSYSGARVPGEAFF.

This clone was found a few times. The CDR3 sequence: CASSPRRESPLHF. CDR3 nucleotide sequence: TGTGCCAGCTCACCAAGGAGGGAATCACCCCTCCACTTT. This rearrangement joins TRBV18 to TRBJ1-6; D is undetermined. Between the trimmed V and J ends, which lost 2 bases and 10 bases, there was a span of 9 bases. The germline V gene encodes CDR1 KGHSH and CDR2 LQKENI. The CDR3 length is 13 residues.